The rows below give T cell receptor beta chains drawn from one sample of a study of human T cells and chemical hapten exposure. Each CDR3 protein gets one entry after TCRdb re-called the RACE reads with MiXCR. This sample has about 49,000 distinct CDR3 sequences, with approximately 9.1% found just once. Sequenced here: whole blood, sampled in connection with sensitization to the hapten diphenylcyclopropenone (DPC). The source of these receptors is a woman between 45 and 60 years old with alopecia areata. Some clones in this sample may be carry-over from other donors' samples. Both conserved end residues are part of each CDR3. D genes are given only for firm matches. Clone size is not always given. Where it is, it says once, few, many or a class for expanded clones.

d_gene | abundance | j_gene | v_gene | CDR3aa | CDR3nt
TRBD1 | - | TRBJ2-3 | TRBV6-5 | CASRTDRDRGPDTQYF | TGTGCCAGCAGAACAGACCGGGACAGGGGGCCAGATACGCAGTATTTT
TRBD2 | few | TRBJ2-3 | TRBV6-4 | CASSAGLAYDTQYF | TGTGCCAGCAGCGCGGGACTAGCCTACGATACGCAGTATTTT
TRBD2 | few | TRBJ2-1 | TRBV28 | CASSPAAGGTNEQFF | TGTGCCAGCAGTCCAGCAGCGGGAGGGACTAATGAGCAGTTCTTC
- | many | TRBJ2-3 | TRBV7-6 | CASSLDFARLDTQYF | TGTGCCAGCAGCTTAGATTTTGCCCGGTTAGATACGCAGTATTTT
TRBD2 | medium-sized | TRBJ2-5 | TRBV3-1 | CASSLLASSQETQYF | TGTGCCAGCAGCCTACTAGCGTCCAGTCAAGAGACCCAGTACTTC
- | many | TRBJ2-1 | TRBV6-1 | CASKGGHSNDEQFF | TGTGCCAGCAAGGGTGGGCACAGCAACGATGAGCAGTTCTTC
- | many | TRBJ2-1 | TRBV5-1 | CASSSSGTPTYNEQFF | TGCGCCAGCAGCTCCTCCGGGACCCCTACCTACAATGAGCAGTTCTTC
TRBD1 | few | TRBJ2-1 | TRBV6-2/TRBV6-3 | CASKRQGPSEQFF | TGTGCCAGCAAGAGACAGGGTCCAAGTGAGCAGTTCTTC
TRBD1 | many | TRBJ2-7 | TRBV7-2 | CASSWDRGPYEQYF | TGTGCCAGCAGCTGGGACAGGGGACCCTACGAGCAGTACTTC
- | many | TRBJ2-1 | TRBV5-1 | CASSSRGPEQFF | TGCGCCAGCAGCTCTAGGGGTCCTGAGCAGTTCTTC
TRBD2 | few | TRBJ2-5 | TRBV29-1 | CSVVGGLEETQYF | TGCAGCGTTGTTGGGGGACTAGAAGAGACCCAGTACTTC
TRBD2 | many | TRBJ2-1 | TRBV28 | CASSLGGSENEQFF | TGTGCCAGCAGTTTAGGCGGGAGCGAGAATGAGCAGTTCTTC
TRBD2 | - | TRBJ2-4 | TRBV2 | CASKLAVAKNIQYF | TGTGCCAGCAAACTAGCGGTAGCCAAAAACATTCAGTACTTC
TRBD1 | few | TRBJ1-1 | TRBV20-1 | CSARVHQNRGRALNTEAFF | TGCAGTGCTAGAGTTCACCAAAACAGGGGGCGAGCATTGAACACTGAAGCTTTCTTT
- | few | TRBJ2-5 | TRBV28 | CASGGRETQYF | TGTGCCAGCGGGGGGCGGGAGACCCAGTACTTC
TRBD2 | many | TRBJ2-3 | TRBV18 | CASSPGLAGQADTQYF | TGTGCCAGCTCACCGGGACTAGCGGGACAGGCTGATACGCAGTATTTT
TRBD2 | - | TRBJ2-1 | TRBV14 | CASSSLAGGPYNEQFF | TGTGCCAGCAGCAGTCTAGCGGGAGGGCCCTACAATGAGCAGTTCTTC
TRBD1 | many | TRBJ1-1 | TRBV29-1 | CSAKDRRVNTEAFF | TGCAGCGCAAAGGACAGGAGGGTAAACACTGAAGCTTTCTTT
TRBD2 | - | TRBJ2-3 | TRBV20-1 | CSALALAGGPGDTQYF | TGCAGTGCTCTAGCCCTAGCGGGAGGGCCAGGAGATACGCAGTATTTT
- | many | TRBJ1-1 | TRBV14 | CASSILGSSPGGTEAFF | TGTGCCAGCAGCATACTCGGGAGCTCACCAGGTGGGACTGAAGCTTTCTTT
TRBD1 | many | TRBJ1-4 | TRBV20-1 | CSATTGGEEKLFF | TGCAGTGCCACCACAGGGGGCGAGGAAAAACTGTTTTTT
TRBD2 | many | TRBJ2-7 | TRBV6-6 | CASSFWRSGLKTSGTYEQYF | TGTGCCAGCAGTTTTTGGCGGTCGGGCCTCAAAACTAGCGGAACCTACGAGCAGTACTTC
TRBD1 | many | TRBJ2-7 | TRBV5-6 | CASSLFRTGLTYEQYF | TGTGCCAGCAGCTTATTTCGGACAGGGCTTACCTACGAGCAGTACTTC
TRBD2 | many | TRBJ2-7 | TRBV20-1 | CSASLVNSGMSPYEQYF | TGCAGTGCTAGCCTGGTCAATAGCGGGATGAGCCCCTACGAGCAGTACTTC
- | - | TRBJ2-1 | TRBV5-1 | CASSLTLYNEQFF | TGCGCCAGCAGCTTGACCCTTTACAATGAGCAGTTCTTC
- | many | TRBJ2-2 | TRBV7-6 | CASSTPGTTGELFF | TGTGCCAGCAGCACGCCCGGTACCACCGGGGAGCTGTTTTTT
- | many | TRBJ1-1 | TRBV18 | CASSPEWNTEAFF | TGTGCCAGCTCACCAGAGTGGAACACTGAAGCTTTCTTT
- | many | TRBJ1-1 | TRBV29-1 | CSVGAELTNTEAFF | TGCAGCGTTGGGGCAGAGCTGACGAACACTGAAGCTTTCTTT
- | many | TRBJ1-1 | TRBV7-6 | CASSLSMNTEAFF | TGTGCCAGCAGCTTATCGATGAACACTGAAGCTTTCTTT
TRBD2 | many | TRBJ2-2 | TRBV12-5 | CASGFLAGGPTDIGELFF | TGTGCTAGTGGTTTTCTAGCGGGAGGGCCCACTGATATCGGGGAGCTGTTTTTT
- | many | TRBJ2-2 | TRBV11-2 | CASSFTLYTGELFF | TGTGCCAGCAGTTTTACTCTTTACACCGGGGAGCTGTTTTTT
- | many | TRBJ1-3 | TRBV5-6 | CASSATGAGNTIYF | TGTGCCAGCAGCGCAACGGGGGCTGGAAACACCATATATTTT
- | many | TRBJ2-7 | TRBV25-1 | CASSGGWGTSQYF | TGTGCCAGCAGTGGGGGATGGGGTACGAGCCAGTACTTC
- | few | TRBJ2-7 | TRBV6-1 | CASLGGGHYEQYF | TGTGCCAGCCTTGGAGGAGGACACTACGAGCAGTACTTC
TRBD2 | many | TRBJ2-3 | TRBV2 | CATQTLAGVSLGTDTQYF | TGTGCCACTCAGACGCTAGCGGGAGTGTCCCTCGGTACAGATACGCAGTATTTT
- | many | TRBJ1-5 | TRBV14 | CANSPGGNQPQHF | TGTGCCAACAGCCCCGGGGGCAATCAGCCCCAGCATTTT
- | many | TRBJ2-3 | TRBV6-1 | CASSNWGGQTDTQYF | TGTGCCAGCAGCAACTGGGGGGGACAAACAGATACGCAGTATTTT
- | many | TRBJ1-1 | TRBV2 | CASSLSTEAFF | TGTGCCAGCAGTTTGTCCACTGAAGCTTTCTTT
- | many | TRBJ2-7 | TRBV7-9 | CASSLGTFDEQYF | TGTGCCAGCAGCTTAGGGACATTCGACGAGCAGTACTTC
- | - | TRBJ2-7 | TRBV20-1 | CSASMPPRQYF | TGCAGTGCTAGTATGCCTCCCCGACAGTACTTC
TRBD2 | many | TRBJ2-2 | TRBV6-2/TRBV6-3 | CASSSHTSGSLFSGELFF | TGTGCCAGCAGTTCGCATACTAGCGGGAGCTTATTCTCCGGGGAGCTGTTTTTT
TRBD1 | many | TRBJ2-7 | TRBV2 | CATRRTGPPYEQYF | TGTGCCACTAGACGGACAGGACCACCCTACGAGCAGTACTTC
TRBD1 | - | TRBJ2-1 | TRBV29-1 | CSGQGTNEQFF | TGCAGCGGACAGGGGACGAATGAGCAGTTCTTC
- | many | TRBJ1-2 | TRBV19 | CASRSGAAGYGYTF | TGTGCCAGTAGGAGTGGAGCGGCGGGTTATGGCTACACCTTC
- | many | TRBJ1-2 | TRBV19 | CASNDLANYGYTF | TGTGCCAGTAATGACTTAGCTAACTATGGCTACACCTTC
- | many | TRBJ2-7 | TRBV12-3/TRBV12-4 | CASRLGPREQYF | TGTGCCAGCAGACTCGGGCCCCGGGAGCAGTACTTC
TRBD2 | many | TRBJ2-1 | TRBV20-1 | CSASPGLAGLNEQFF | TGCAGTGCTAGTCCGGGACTAGCGGGACTGAATGAGCAGTTCTTC
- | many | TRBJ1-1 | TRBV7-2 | CASSPETWRGTEAFF | TGTGCCAGCAGCCCCGAGACCTGGAGGGGCACTGAAGCTTTCTTT
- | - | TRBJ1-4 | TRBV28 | CAVYRAGEKLFF | TGTGCCGTATACAGGGCGGGTGAAAAACTGTTTTTT
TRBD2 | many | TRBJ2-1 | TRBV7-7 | CASSKTGTSGQNEQFF | TGTGCCAGCAGCAAGACCGGGACTAGCGGACAGAATGAGCAGTTCTTC
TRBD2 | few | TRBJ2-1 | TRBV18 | CASSTLGLAGANEQFF | TGTGCCAGCTCTACCCTTGGACTAGCGGGAGCCAATGAGCAGTTCTTC
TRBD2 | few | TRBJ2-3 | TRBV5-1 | CASRPQTSGTDTQYF | TGCGCCAGCAGGCCCCAGACTAGCGGCACAGATACGCAGTATTTT
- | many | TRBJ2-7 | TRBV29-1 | CSVATGAHEQYF | TGCAGCGTTGCTACAGGTGCCCACGAGCAGTACTTC
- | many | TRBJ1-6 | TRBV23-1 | CASRGSPLHF | TGCGCCAGCAGGGGCTCACCCCTCCACTTT